This TCR beta chain was documented in a study of Graves' ophthalmopathy and Graves' hyperthyroidism. The CDR3 covers 13 residues. The V gene lost 4 bases and the J gene lost 3 bases, with 9 bases spanning the gap. Ten or more counts support this clonotype. CDR3 regions of TCR beta were amplified from RNA transcripts. After a first-round RT-PCR with HTBI primers, a second-round multiplex PCR was run. Each CDR3 protein gets one entry after TCRdb re-called the multiplex PCR reads with MiXCR. The sample includes about 370,000 distinct CDR3 sequences, approximately 17% of them seen just once. The sequenced sample consisted of peripheral blood. The sequence came from an adult woman with stable Graves' hyperthyroidism. This sequence joins TRBV12-3 or TRBV12-4 and TRBJ2-5; D may be TRBD2 (6 bases). Here the CDR3 DNA reads TGTGCCAGCAGTTCCTGGGGGGAAGAGACCCAGTACTTC. Translating gives CASSSWGEETQYF.